Shown below are 20 T cell receptor beta chains from a single sample sequenced in a study of OX40 agonist ivuxolimab in advanced cancers. Measured with immunoSEQ multiplex PCR; TCRdb has only the in-frame clones, and not every one. The sample includes tens of thousands of clones, about 88% seen only once; the top ten take about 0.3%. Sample: CD4+ or CD8+ T cells sorted from blood, taken in a trial of the OX40 agonist ivuxolimab. These receptors were obtained from an adult with an advanced solid tumor such as melanoma, head and neck, liver or kidney cancer.

The rearrangement links TRBV25-1 to TRBJ2-7, with TRBD2 matching 9 bases. J gave up 6 bases and V 4 bases, and 7 bases lay outside the gene matches. The CDR3 is 14 amino acids. Germline loops: CDR1 MGHDK, CDR2 SYGVNS. In DNA form, the CDR3 reads TGTGCCAGCAGTGTCGGTCTAGCGGGGTCCGAGCAGTACTTC. It translates to CASSVGLAGSEQYF.

With respect to this clone: This specimen includes other DNA sequences encoding the same CDR3. The rearrangement joins TRBV18 to TRBJ2-5; D gene ambiguous. This CDR3 spans 14 amino acids. Germline V lookup: CDR1 KGHSH, CDR2 LQKENI. V gave up 4 bases and J gave up 4 bases, with 13 bases separating them. CDR3 sequence: CASSLGPPGETQYF. CDR3 nucleotides: TGTGCCAGCTCACTTGGACCCCCGGGAGAGACCCAGTACTTC.

The chain links TRBV5-1 to TRBJ2-5, with D perhaps matching TRBD2 (6 bases). This CDR3 is 14 amino acids long. Germline V gene lookup returns CDR1 SGHRS and CDR2 YFSETQ. Trimming stripped 0 bases from V and 3 bases from J, with 9 bases between. CDR3 region: CASSLVGGEETQYF. The CDR3 DNA follows: TGCGCCAGCAGCTTGGTTGGCGGGGAAGAGACCCAGTACTTC.

The chain employs TRBV9 and TRBJ1-3; D not resolved. CDR1 is SGDLS and CDR2 is YYNGEE in the germline V gene. V dropped 0 bases and J dropped 0 bases, with 13 bases sitting between them. This CDR3 has 17 residues. The CDR3 region is CASSVGSGLNSGNTIYF. The CDR3 DNA is TGTGCCAGCAGCGTAGGTTCAGGCCTTAACTCTGGAAACACCATATATTTT.

Only one count was recorded for this clone. The chain employs TRBV11-2 and TRBJ2-7; 10 bases agree with TRBD1. This CDR3 is built from 18 residues. V shed 1 base and J 6 bases; nucleotides not matched to a gene: 15. Germline loops: CDR1 SGHAT, CDR2 FQNNGV. As DNA, the CDR3 is TGTGCCAGCAGCTTAGGGGGGGACAGGGGATTTCTGGTTGGCGAGCAGTACTTC. Its protein is CASSLGGDRGFLVGEQYF.

This clone was counted a single time. The chain joins TRBV14 to TRBJ1-6; D is undetermined. CDR1 SGHDN and CDR2 FVKESK come from the germline V gene. V was shortened by 2 bases and J by 7 bases, with 18 bases between the two germline ends. The CDR3 length is 17 residues. The CDR3 coding sequence is TGTGCCAGCAGCCAATCGTATAACAGTATGATCAATTCACCCCTCCACTTT. Protein sequence: CASSQSYNSMINSPLHF.

This rearrangement joins TRBV18 to TRBJ2-7; TRBD1 agrees at 7 bases. Looked up from germline, CDR1 is KGHSH and CDR2 is LQKENI. CDR3 length: 13 amino acids. V dropped 6 bases and J dropped 3; count of bases not matched to a gene: 5. The CDR3 reads CASSSGQSYEQYF. In DNA form, the CDR3 reads TGTGCCAGCTCGTCGGGACAGAGCTACGAGCAGTACTTC.

The J gene is TRBJ1-4, the V gene TRBV5-4, with D tentatively TRBD1 (5 bases). This CDR3 has 14 amino acids. The V gene's germline CDR1 is SGHNT and CDR2 YYREEE (reference sequence). The V end lost 4 bases, the J end lost 1 base, and 8 bases lay between the germline ends. In nucleotides, the CDR3 is TGTGCCAGCAGCGGGGGAGGAACTAATGAAAAACTGTTTTTT. Translation: CASSGGGTNEKLFF.

With regard to this clone: This CDR3 is also generated by other DNA sequences in the sample. The rearrangement links TRBV7-9 to TRBJ2-7; D possibly uses TRBD1 or TRBD2 (5 bases each). Trimming removed 4 bases from V and 9 bases from J, with 22 bases in between. CDR1 SEHNR and CDR2 FQNEAQ come from the germline V gene (reference sequence). This CDR3 is built from 15 residues. CDR3 sequence reads: CASSSGTRELWWQYF. CDR3 sequence (DNA): TGTGCCAGCAGCTCTGGGACCCGCGAGCTTTGGTGGCAGTACTTC. The full variable domain, its missing parts supplied by reference TRBV7-9 and TRBJ2-7, is DTGVSQNPRHKITKRGQNVTFRCDPISEHNRLYWYRQTLGQGPEFLTYFQNEAQLEKSRLLSDRFSAERPKGSFSTLEIQRTEQGDSAMYLCASSSGTRELWWQYFGPGTRLTVT.

The rearrangement links TRBV7-6 to TRBJ1-3; D is unclear. The CDR3 is made up of 18 amino acids. V was pared by 1 base and J by 0 bases, with 16 bases between. CDR1 is SGHVS, CDR2 FNYEAQ, per germline. The CDR3 loop reads CASSLENGLVVSGNTIYF. The CDR3 region has the DNA TGTGCCAGCAGCTTAGAAAACGGTCTGGTCGTCTCTGGAAACACCATATATTTT. Variable domain in full (rest from reference TRBV7-6 and TRBJ1-3): GAGVSQSPRYKVTKRGQDVALRCDPISGHVSLYWYRQALGQGPEFLTYFNYEAQQDKSGLPNDRFSAERPEGSISTLTIQRTEQRDSAMYRCASSLENGLVVSGNTIYFGEGSWLTVV.

The rearrangement links TRBV11-1 to TRBJ2-3; 9 bases are a match to TRBD1. The CDR3 contains 16 residues. Unmatched junction bases numbered 11, after V lost 6 bases and J lost 4 bases. Germline V gives CDR1 SGHAT, CDR2 FQDESV (reference sequence). Here the CDR3 DNA reads TGTGCCAGCAGGCGAATTAGGACAGGGGAATCAGATACGCAGTATTTT. Translated: CASRRIRTGESDTQYF.

In DNA form, the CDR3 reads TGTGCCAGCAGCTTGACAGGATCGAACAATCAGCCCCAGCATTTT. Protein: CASSLTGSNNQPQHF. The V call is TRBV5-6, the J call TRBJ1-5; perhaps TRBD1 as D (5 bases). V was shortened by 1 base and J by 3 bases, with 11 bases between the two germline ends. The CDR3 runs 15 residues. The germline CDR1 and CDR2 sequences are SGHDT and YYEEEE.

The chain couples TRBV7-9 to TRBJ2-5, with D possibly TRBD1 on 6 matching bases. Germline V lookup: CDR1 SEHNR, CDR2 FQNEAQ (reference sequence). V was shortened by 5 bases and J by 1 base, with 11 bases between the two germline ends. This CDR3 has 14 amino acids. Here the CDR3 reads CASSARTVQETQYF. CDR3 bases: TGTGCCAGCAGCGCCCGGACAGTCCAAGAGACCCAGTACTTC.

The V call is TRBV15, the J call TRBJ2-7, with D uncertain. The V end was cut by 4 bases, the J end by 0 bases, with 13 bases between. Germline V gene sequence: CDR1 LNHNV, CDR2 YYDKDF (reference sequence). The CDR3 extends over 15 amino acids. CDR3 protein: CATSKRHGPSYEQYF. The CDR3 DNA reads TGTGCCACCAGCAAACGGCACGGGCCCTCCTACGAGCAGTACTTC.

The chain links TRBV10-3 to TRBJ2-2, with TRBD2 matching 11 bases. Germline V gives CDR1 ENHRY, CDR2 SYGVKD. Unmatched junction bases numbered 3, after V lost 6 bases and J lost 6 bases. This CDR3 has 14 residues. CDR3 loop: CAIRASGGPGELFF. CDR3 DNA sequence: TGTGCCATCAGAGCTAGCGGGGGGCCCGGGGAGCTGTTTTTT.

The V gene is TRBV5-5, the J gene TRBJ1-5; D call uncertain. V shed 0 bases and J shed 2 bases, with 15 bases lying between them. The length of the CDR3 is 17 residues. Per germline, CDR1 SGHKS and CDR2 YYEKEE (reference sequence). The CDR3 sequence is CASSLALWTDRNQPQHF. DNA for the CDR3: TGTGCCAGCAGCTTGGCTCTGTGGACGGACCGCAATCAGCCCCAGCATTTT.

This chain connects TRBV11-3 to TRBJ2-3, with unresolved D. The CDR3 has 13 amino acids. Germline CDR1 reads SGHNT; CDR2 reads YENEEA. V was pared by 5 bases and J by 5 bases, with 11 bases between. The CDR3 sequence: CASSPKPEDTQYF. DNA for the CDR3: TGTGCCAGCAGCCCCAAACCCGAAGATACGCAGTATTTT.

The chain couples TRBV11-2 to TRBJ2-7; D is uncertain. The CDR3 has 14 amino acids. Germline values: CDR1 SGHAT, CDR2 FQNNGV. V shed 2 bases and J shed 0 bases, with 8 bases lying between them. The chain's CDR3 is CASSLRIFSYEQYF. The CDR3 nucleotides are TGTGCCAGCAGCTTAAGGATTTTCTCCTACGAGCAGTACTTC. The full variable domain, rest sourced from reference TRBV11-2 and TRBJ2-7, is EAGVAQSPRYKIIEKRQSVAFWCNPISGHATLYWYQQILGQGPKLLIQFQNNGVVDDSQLPKDRFSAERLKGVDSTLKIQPAKLEDSAVYLCASSLRIFSYEQYFGPGTRLTVT.

This rearrangement joins TRBV5-1 to TRBJ1-1; 10 positions agree with TRBD1. CDR1 and CDR2 (germline): SGHRS, YFSETQ. The trim removed 4 bases at V and 0 bases at J, leaving 15 bases unmatched. This CDR3 has 19 residues. The CDR3 loop reads CASSNLMSGTGEMNTEAFF. CDR3 DNA sequence: TGCGCCAGCAGCAACCTGATGTCCGGGACAGGGGAGATGAACACTGAAGCTTTCTTT.

The genes are TRBV19 and TRBJ1-2; D not certain. The CDR3 covers 11 residues. The V end lost 1 base, the J end lost 8 bases, and 5 bases lay between the germline ends. The germline gives CDR1 LNHDA, CDR2 SQIVND (reference sequence). Written as DNA, the CDR3 is TGTGCCAGTAGTATAGCCGCGGGCTACACCTTC. It translates to CASSIAAGYTF.